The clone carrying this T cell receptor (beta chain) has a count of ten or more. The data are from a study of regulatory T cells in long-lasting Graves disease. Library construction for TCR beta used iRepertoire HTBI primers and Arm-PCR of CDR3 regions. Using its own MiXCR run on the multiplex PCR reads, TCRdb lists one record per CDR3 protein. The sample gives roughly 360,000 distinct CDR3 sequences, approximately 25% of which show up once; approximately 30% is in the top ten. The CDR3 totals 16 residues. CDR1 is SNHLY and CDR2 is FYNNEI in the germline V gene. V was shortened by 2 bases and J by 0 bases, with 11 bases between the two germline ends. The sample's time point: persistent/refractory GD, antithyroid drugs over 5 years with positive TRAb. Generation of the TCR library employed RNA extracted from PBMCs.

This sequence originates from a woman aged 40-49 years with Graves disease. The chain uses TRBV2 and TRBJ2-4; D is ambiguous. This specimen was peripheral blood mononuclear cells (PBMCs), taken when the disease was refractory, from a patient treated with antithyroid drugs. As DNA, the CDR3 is TGTGCCAGCAGTGAAATGTATGGACGAGCCAAAAACATTCAGTACTTC. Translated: CASSEMYGRAKNIQYF.